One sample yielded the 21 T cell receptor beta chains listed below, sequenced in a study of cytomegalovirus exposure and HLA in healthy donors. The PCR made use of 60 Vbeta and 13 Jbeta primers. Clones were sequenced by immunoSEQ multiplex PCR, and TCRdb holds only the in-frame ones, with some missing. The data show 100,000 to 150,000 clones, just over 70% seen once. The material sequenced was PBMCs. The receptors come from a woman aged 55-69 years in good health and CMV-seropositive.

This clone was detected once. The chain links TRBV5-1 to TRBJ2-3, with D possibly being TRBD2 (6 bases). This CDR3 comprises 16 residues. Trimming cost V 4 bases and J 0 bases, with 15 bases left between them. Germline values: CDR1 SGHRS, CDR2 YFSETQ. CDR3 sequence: CASSPGLTTSTDTQYF. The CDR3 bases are TGCGCCAGCAGCCCGGGACTTACGACTAGCACAGATACGCAGTATTTT.

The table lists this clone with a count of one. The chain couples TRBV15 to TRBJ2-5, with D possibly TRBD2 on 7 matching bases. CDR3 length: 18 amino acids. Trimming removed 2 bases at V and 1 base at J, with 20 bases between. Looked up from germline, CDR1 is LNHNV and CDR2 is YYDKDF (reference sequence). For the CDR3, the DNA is TGTGCCACCAGCAGACCACATGGGGGGGCCGGGGGCCAAGAGACCCAGTACTTC. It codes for CATSRPHGGAGGQETQYF.

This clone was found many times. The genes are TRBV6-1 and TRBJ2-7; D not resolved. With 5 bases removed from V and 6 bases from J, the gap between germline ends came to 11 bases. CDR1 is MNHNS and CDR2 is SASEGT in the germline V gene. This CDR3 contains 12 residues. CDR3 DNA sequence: TGTGCCAGCAGTATTAACGCGCTCGAGCAGTACTTC. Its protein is CASSINALEQYF.

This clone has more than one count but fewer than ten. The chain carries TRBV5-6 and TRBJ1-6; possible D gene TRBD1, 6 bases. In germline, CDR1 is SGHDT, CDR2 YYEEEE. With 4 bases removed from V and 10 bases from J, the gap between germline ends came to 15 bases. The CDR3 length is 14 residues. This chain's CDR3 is CASSPQGIGSPLHF. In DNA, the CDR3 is TGTGCCAGCAGCCCACAGGGAATCGGGTCACCCCTCCACTTT.

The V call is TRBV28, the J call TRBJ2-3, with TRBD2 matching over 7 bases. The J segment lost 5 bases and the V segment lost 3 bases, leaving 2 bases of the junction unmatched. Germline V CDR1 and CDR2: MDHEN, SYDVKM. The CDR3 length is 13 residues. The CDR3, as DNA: TGTGCCAGCAGTTTGCCGGGGGGAGATACGCAGTATTTT. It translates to CASSLPGGDTQYF.

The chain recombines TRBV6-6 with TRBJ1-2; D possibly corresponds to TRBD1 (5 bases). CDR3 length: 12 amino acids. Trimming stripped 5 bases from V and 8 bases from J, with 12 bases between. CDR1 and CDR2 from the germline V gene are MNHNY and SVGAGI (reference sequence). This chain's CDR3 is CASSPRVFGYTF. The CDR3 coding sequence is TGTGCCAGCAGTCCCAGGGTTTTCGGCTACACCTTC.

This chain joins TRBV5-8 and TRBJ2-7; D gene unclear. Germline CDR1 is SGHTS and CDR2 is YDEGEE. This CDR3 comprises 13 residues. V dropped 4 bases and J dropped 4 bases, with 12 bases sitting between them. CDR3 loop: CASSPTDSYEQYF. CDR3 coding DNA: TGTGCCAGCAGCCCAACAGATTCGTACGAGCAGTACTTC.

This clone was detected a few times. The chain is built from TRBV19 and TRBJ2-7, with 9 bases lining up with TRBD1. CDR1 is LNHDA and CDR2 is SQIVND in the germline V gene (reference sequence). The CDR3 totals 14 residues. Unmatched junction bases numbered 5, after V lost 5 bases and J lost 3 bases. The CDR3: CASSPWDRVYEQYF. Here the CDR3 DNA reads TGTGCCAGTAGTCCCTGGGACAGGGTCTACGAGCAGTACTTC. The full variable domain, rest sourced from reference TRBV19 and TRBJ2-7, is DGGITQSPKYLFRKEGQNVTLSCEQNLNHDAMYWYRQDPGQGLRLIYYSQIVNDFQKGDIAEGYSVSREKKESFPLTVTSAQKNPTAFYLCASSPWDRVYEQYFGPGTRLTVT.

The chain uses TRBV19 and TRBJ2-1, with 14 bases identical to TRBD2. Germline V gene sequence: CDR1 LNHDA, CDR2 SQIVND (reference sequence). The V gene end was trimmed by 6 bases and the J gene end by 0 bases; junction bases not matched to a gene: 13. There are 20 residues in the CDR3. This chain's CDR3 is CASSSQGLAGAHSSYNEQFF. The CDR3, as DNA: TGTGCCAGTAGCTCACAGGGACTAGCGGGGGCGCACAGCTCCTACAATGAGCAGTTCTTC.

The CDR3, as DNA: TGTGCCAGCAGCGTAGGAGAGGGTAGCGGCTATGGCTACACCTTC. Translation: CASSVGEGSGYGYTF. The chain has TRBV9 and TRBJ1-2; D remains ambiguous. From germline, CDR1 is SGDLS and CDR2 YYNGEE. The ends were cut back, 0 bases at V and 4 bases at J, with 13 bases in the middle. This CDR3 has 15 amino acids.

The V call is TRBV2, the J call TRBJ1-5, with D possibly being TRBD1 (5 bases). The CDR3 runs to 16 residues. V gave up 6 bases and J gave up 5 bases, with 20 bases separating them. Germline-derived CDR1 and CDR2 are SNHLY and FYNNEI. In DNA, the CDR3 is TGTGCCAGCAGCCCGGGAATGGGAGGGGCGGATCAGCCCCAGCATTTT. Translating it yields CASSPGMGGADQPQHF.

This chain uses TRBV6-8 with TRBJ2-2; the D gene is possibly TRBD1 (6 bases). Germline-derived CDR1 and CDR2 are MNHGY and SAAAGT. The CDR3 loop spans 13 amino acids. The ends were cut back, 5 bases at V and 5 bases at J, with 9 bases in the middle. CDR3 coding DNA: TGTGCCAGCAGTCCCCAGGGGACCGGGGAGCTGTTTTTT. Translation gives CASSPQGTGELFF.

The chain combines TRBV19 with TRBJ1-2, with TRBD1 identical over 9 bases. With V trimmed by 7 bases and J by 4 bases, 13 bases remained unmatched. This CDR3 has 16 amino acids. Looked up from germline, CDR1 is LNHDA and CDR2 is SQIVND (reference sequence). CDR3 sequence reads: CASIGVTSDRGYGYTF. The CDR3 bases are TGTGCCAGTATAGGCGTAACTTCGGACAGGGGCTATGGCTACACCTTC.

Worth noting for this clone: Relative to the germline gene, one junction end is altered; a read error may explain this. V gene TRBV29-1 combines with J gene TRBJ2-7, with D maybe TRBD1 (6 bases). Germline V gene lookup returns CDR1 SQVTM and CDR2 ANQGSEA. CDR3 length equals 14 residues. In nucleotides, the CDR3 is TGCAGCGTAGAAGACAGGTCTCCCCACTACGAGCAGTACTTC. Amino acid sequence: CSVEDRSPHYEQYF.

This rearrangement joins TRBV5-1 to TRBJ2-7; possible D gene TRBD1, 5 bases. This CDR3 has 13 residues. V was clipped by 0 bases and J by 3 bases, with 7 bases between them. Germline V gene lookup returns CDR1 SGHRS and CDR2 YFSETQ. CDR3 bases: TGCGCCAGCAGCTTGGCAGGGATCTACGAGCAGTACTTC. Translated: CASSLAGIYEQYF.

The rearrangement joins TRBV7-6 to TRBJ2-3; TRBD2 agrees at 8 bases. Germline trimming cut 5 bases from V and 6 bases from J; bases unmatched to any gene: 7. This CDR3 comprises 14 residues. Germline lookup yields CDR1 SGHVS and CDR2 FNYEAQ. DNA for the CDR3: TGTGCCAGCAGCCCATGGACGGGAGGGGATACGCAGTATTTT. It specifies CASSPWTGGDTQYF.

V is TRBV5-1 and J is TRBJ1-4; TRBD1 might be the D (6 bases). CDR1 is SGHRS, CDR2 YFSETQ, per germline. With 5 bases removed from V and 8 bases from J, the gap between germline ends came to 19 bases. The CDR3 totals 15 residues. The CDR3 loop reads CASRTSTGINEKLFF. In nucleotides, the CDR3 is TGCGCCAGCAGGACGTCGACAGGTATCAACGAAAAACTGTTTTTT.

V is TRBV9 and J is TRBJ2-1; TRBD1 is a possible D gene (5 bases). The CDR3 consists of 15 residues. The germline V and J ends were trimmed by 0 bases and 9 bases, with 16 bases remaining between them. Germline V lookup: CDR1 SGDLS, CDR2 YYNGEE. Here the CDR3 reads CASSVDFWGSGEQFF. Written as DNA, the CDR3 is TGTGCCAGCAGCGTAGATTTTTGGGGCAGTGGTGAGCAGTTCTTC.

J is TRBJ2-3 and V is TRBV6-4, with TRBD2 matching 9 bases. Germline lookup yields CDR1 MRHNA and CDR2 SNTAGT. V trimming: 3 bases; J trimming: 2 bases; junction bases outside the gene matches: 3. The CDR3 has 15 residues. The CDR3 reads CASSELAGTTDTQYF. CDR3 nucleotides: TGTGCCAGCAGTGAACTAGCGGGTACCACAGATACGCAGTATTTT.

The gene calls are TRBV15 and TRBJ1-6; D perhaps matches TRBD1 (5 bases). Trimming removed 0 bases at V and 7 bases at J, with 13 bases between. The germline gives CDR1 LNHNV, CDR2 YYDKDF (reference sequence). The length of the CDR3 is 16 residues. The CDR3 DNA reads TGTGCCACCAGCAGAGATAGAGCCAGGGCCAATTCACCCCTCCACTTT. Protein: CATSRDRARANSPLHF.

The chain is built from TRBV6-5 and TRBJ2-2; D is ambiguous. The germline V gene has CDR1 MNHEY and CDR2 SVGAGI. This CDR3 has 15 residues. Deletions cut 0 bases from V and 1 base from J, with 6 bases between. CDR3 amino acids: CASSYSTGNTGELFF. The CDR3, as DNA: TGTGCCAGCAGTTACTCGACGGGGAACACCGGGGAGCTGTTTTTT.